The 20 T cell receptor beta chains below come from one sample, sequenced in a study of cytomegalovirus exposure and HLA in healthy donors. With 60 Vbeta and 13 Jbeta primers, the PCR was carried out. Assay: immunoSEQ multiplex PCR; the TCRdb copy retains only in-frame clones and omits some. The sample contains 150,000 to 200,000 clones, under 85% of which appear only once. What was sequenced was PBMCs. Source of these receptors: a woman in her 30s in good health and CMV-seronegative.

This CDR3 is CASSEGTGGYGYTF. In DNA form, the CDR3 reads TGTGCCAGCAGTGAAGGCACAGGGGGCTATGGCTACACCTTC. The chain carries TRBV6-1 and TRBJ1-2; 8 positions agree with TRBD1. V shed 1 base and J 4 bases; nucleotides not matched to a gene: 2. This CDR3 comprises 14 residues. CDR1 and CDR2 (germline): MNHNS, SASEGT.

The chain combines TRBV5-1 with TRBJ1-2; maybe TRBD1 (5 bases). Germline V gene lookup returns CDR1 SGHRS and CDR2 YFSETQ. With 3 bases removed from V and 5 bases from J, the gap between germline ends came to 14 bases. The CDR3 consists of 14 residues. CDR3 protein: CASSWRGGEYGYTF. Here the CDR3 DNA reads TGCGCCAGCAGCTGGAGGGGCGGGGAATATGGCTACACCTTC. The full variable domain, rest sourced from reference TRBV5-1 and TRBJ1-2, is KAGVTQTPRYLIKTRGQQVTLSCSPISGHRSVSWYQQTPGQGLQFLFEYFSETQRNKGNFPGRFSGRQFSNSRSEMNVSTLELGDSALYLCASSWRGGEYGYTFGSGTRLTVV.

This clone came up a few times. The V gene is TRBV7-3, the J gene TRBJ2-1; 10 positions agree with TRBD2. The CDR3 runs 16 residues. V dropped 1 base and J dropped 8; count of bases not matched to a gene: 8. Germline V gene lookup returns CDR1 SGHTA and CDR2 FQGTGA. The DNA for the CDR3 is TGTGCCAGCAGCTTAAATTACGCTAGCGGGAGCTATGAGCAGTTCTTC. Translated, it gives CASSLNYASGSYEQFF.

V usage is TRBV7-2 and J usage is TRBJ2-7, with D possibly matching TRBD1 (5 bases). Trimming stripped 3 bases from V and 6 bases from J, with 9 bases between. The length of the CDR3 is 12 residues. Germline V gene lookup returns CDR1 SGHTA and CDR2 FQGNSA. The CDR3 sequence is CASSLDITEQYF. DNA for the CDR3: TGTGCCAGCAGCTTGGACATCACCGAGCAGTACTTC.

The chain recombines TRBV10-3 with TRBJ2-7, with a tentative D call TRBD1 (6 bases). CDR3 length equals 14 residues. CDR1 ENHRY and CDR2 SYGVKD come from the germline V gene. V was clipped by 7 bases and J by 5 bases, with 18 bases between them. The CDR3 sequence is CAITPGTKVHEQYF. In DNA form, the CDR3 reads TGTGCCATCACCCCCGGGACAAAGGTCCACGAGCAGTACTTC.

This clone appeared a few times. The V and J genes are TRBV7-8 and TRBJ1-2, with 7 bases fitting TRBD1. After removal of 2 bases from V and 5 bases from J, the junction contained 5 bases not matched to a gene. The germline V gene encodes CDR1 SGHVS and CDR2 FQNEAQ. This CDR3 region has 14 residues. DNA of the CDR3: TGTGCCAGCAGCTTAACCGGCAGGGGGTATGGCTACACCTTC. This sequence encodes CASSLTGRGYGYTF.

This chain connects TRBV7-7 to TRBJ2-1; D perhaps matches TRBD2 (5 bases). The germline CDR1 and CDR2 sequences are SSHAT and FNYEAQ (reference sequence). The CDR3 is 14 amino acids. V shed 1 base and J shed 6 bases, with 10 bases lying between them. Here the CDR3 DNA reads TGTGCCAGCAGCTTAGTTGCGGGTGCCAATGAGCAGTTCTTC. Translating gives CASSLVAGANEQFF.

The chain joins TRBV30 to TRBJ2-3; D perhaps matches TRBD1 (7 bases). The CDR3 spans 16 residues. Germline loops: CDR1 GTSNPN, CDR2 SVGIG (reference sequence). Trimming pared 3 bases from V and 5 bases from J, leaving 21 bases between. Written as DNA, the CDR3 is TGTGCCTGGAGCCACCCTCTCGACAGGGAGGTAGATACGCAGTATTTT. It is translated as CAWSHPLDREVDTQYF.

This chain links TRBV6-1 with TRBJ2-7; 12 bases agree with TRBD1. Per germline, CDR1 MNHNS and CDR2 SASEGT. V lost 6 bases and J lost 4; bases outside the gene matches: 7. The length of the CDR3 is 15 residues. The DNA of the CDR3 is TGTGCCAGCAGCGACGGGACAGGGGGCTTTTACGAGCAGTACTTC. This sequence encodes CASSDGTGGFYEQYF.

A note on this clone: Different DNA sequences within this sample yield the same CDR3. The chain carries TRBV5-6 and TRBJ1-1; D is perhaps TRBD1 (6 bases). The V gene lost 2 bases and the J gene lost 5 bases, with 10 bases spanning the gap. The CDR3 sequence is 13 residues long. Germline CDR1 and CDR2: SGHDT and YYEEEE. This CDR3 is CASSFGRGTEAFF. CDR3 bases: TGTGCCAGCAGCTTCGGGAGGGGGACTGAAGCTTTCTTT.

The chain recombines TRBV19 with TRBJ2-7; 12 nucleotides match TRBD2. Unmatched junction bases numbered 7, after V lost 6 bases and J lost 7 bases. Germline CDR1 LNHDA, CDR2 SQIVND (reference sequence). CDR3 length equals 14 residues. CDR3 sequence (DNA): TGTGCCAGTAGCTCGCTAGCGGGAGGGCCTGAGCAGTACTTC. This sequence encodes CASSSLAGGPEQYF. The variable domain in full, with the rest retrieved from reference TRBV19 and TRBJ2-7, is DGGITQSPKYLFRKEGQNVTLSCEQNLNHDAMYWYRQDPGQGLRLIYYSQIVNDFQKGDIAEGYSVSREKKESFPLTVTSAQKNPTAFYLCASSSLAGGPEQYFGPGTRLTVT.

The rearrangement joins TRBV27 to TRBJ2-7; 7 nucleotides agree with TRBD1. The junction had 7 bases not matched to a gene; V was cut back by 4 bases and J by 1 base. Germline V gives CDR1 MNHEY, CDR2 SMNVEV (reference sequence). The CDR3 contains 15 residues. CDR3 sequence: CASSYTGDPSYEQYF. The CDR3 region has the DNA TGTGCCAGCAGTTACACAGGGGACCCTTCCTACGAGCAGTACTTC.

V gene TRBV6-5 combines with J gene TRBJ2-1; a weak D match, TRBD2 (7 bases). The V gene's germline CDR1 is MNHEY and CDR2 SVGAGI. The CDR3 contains 13 residues. Trimming pared 6 bases from V and 9 bases from J, leaving 15 bases between. The chain's CDR3 is CASRGGGLIEQFF. The CDR3 nucleotides are TGTGCCAGCAGAGGGGGGGGGCTAATTGAGCAGTTCTTC.

This rearrangement joins TRBV5-6 to TRBJ1-5; D gene uncertain. V was cut by 2 bases and J by 6 bases, with 15 bases left in between. CDR1 and CDR2 (germline): SGHDT, YYEEEE. This CDR3 has 15 residues. CDR3 coding DNA: TGTGCCAGCAGCTTCGGTTCGCGGGAGAGTCAGCCCCAGCATTTT. Translation: CASSFGSRESQPQHF.

This clone was counted a single time. CDR3 nucleotides: TGTGCCAGCAGCCCGGGACAGGGGCTCTACGAGCAGTACTTC. Amino acid sequence: CASSPGQGLYEQYF. This rearrangement joins TRBV5-4 to TRBJ2-7; 10 bases map to TRBD1. The germline gives CDR1 SGHNT, CDR2 YYREEE (reference sequence). Trimming at V came to 4 bases and at J to 3 bases, leaving 4 bases not matched to a gene. CDR3 length equals 14 residues. The full variable domain, its missing parts supplied by reference TRBV5-4 and TRBJ2-7, is ETGVTQSPTHLIKTRGQQVTLRCSSQSGHNTVSWYQQALGQGPQFIFQYYREEENGRGNFPPRFSGLQFPNYSSELNVNALELDDSALYLCASSPGQGLYEQYFGPGTRLTVT.

CDR3 in amino acids: CASSLREAVDTQYF. CDR3 nucleotides: TGTGCCAGCTCACTGCGGGAGGCCGTCGATACGCAGTATTTT. This rearrangement joins TRBV18 to TRBJ2-3; TRBD2 agrees at 8 bases. This CDR3 is built from 14 residues. Germline V gives CDR1 KGHSH, CDR2 LQKENI. The trim removed 4 bases at V and 6 bases at J, leaving 6 bases unmatched. Supplemented by reference TRBV18 and TRBJ2-3, the full variable domain reads NAGVMQNPRHLVRRRGQEARLRCSPMKGHSHVYWYRQLPEEGLKFMVYLQKENIIDESGMPKERFSAEFPKEGPSILRIQQVVRGDSAAYFCASSLREAVDTQYFGPGTRLTVL.

The chain carries TRBV30 and TRBJ1-3; D gene unclear. V was clipped by 5 bases and J by 0 bases, with 8 bases between them. Germline assignment: CDR1 GTSNPN and CDR2 SVGIG (reference sequence). This CDR3 spans 13 amino acids. The CDR3 nucleotides are TGTGCCTGGCGTATTAGCTCTGGAAACACCATATATTTT. Amino acids: CAWRISSGNTIYF.

The chain is built from TRBV6-5 and TRBJ2-7, with 7 bases that match TRBD2. Germline loops: CDR1 MNHEY, CDR2 SVGAGI. Unmatched junction bases numbered 7, after V lost 0 bases and J lost 2 bases. The CDR3 is 16 amino acids. The DNA of the CDR3 is TGTGCCAGCAGTTACTCCCTACCTAGCGGACCCTACGAGCAGTACTTC. Its translation: CASSYSLPSGPYEQYF.

This rearrangement joins TRBV5-1 to TRBJ2-1, with 9 nucleotides matching TRBD2. V gave up 0 bases and J gave up 9 bases; unmatched junction bases: 10. Germline loops: CDR1 SGHRS, CDR2 YFSETQ. This CDR3 region has 16 residues. CDR3 sequence: CASSLEGTSYNGEQFF. The CDR3 DNA sequence: TGCGCCAGCAGCTTGGAGGGGACTAGCTATAACGGTGAGCAGTTCTTC.

The chain links TRBV9 to TRBJ2-1; 7 bases agree with TRBD2. Germline loops: CDR1 SGDLS, CDR2 YYNGEE. CDR3 length: 16 amino acids. The junction had 4 bases not matched to a gene; V was cut back by 0 bases and J by 1 base. The CDR3 DNA is TGTGCCAGCAGCGTAGGAGGCGGGGGTTCCTACAATGAGCAGTTCTTC. It encodes CASSVGGGGSYNEQFF.